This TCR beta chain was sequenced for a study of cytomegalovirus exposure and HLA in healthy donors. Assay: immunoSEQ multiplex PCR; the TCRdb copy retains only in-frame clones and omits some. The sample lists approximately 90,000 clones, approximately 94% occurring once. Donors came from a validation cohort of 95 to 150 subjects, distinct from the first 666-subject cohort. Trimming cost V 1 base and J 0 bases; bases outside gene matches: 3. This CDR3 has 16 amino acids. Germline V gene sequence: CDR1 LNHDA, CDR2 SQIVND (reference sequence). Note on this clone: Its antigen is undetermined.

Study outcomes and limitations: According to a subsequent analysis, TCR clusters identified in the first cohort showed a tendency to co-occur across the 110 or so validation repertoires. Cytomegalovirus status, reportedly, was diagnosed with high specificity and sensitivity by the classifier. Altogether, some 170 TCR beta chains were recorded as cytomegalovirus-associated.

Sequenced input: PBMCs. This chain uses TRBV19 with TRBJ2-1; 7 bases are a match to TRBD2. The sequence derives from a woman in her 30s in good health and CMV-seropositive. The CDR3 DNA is TGTGCCAGTAGTATAGGGGGGGGGAGCTCCTACAATGAGCAGTTCTTC. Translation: CASSIGGGSSYNEQFF.